The 27 T cell receptor beta chains presented below share a single source sample, sequenced in a study of T cells in tuberculosis. Time point specified: new active TB diagnosis, blood taken before or within 7 days of starting treatment. Generated by immunoSEQ multiplex PCR, the TCRdb table keeps only in-frame clones and is missing some. The repertoire consists of about 34,000 clones, with 90% to 95% occurring once and the leading ten covering roughly 11%. The sequenced sample was PBMCs, obtained at tuberculosis diagnosis. The receptors here all came from an adult with tuberculosis.

The chain is built from TRBV5-1 and TRBJ2-7; 8 bases are a match to TRBD2. Unmatched junction bases numbered 0, after V lost 2 bases and J lost 2 bases. Germline V gene data show CDR1 as SGHRS and CDR2 as YFSETQ. The CDR3 has 13 residues. The CDR3 loop is CASSFGGAYEQYF. Written as DNA, the CDR3 is TGCGCCAGCAGCTTCGGGGGGGCCTACGAGCAGTACTTC. The whole variable domain, remainder taken from reference TRBV5-1 and TRBJ2-7, is KAGVTQTPRYLIKTRGQQVTLSCSPISGHRSVSWYQQTPGQGLQFLFEYFSETQRNKGNFPGRFSGRQFSNSRSEMNVSTLELGDSALYLCASSFGGAYEQYFGPGTRLTVT.

This chain joins TRBV29-1 and TRBJ2-2; 10 nucleotides match TRBD1. J was trimmed by 5 bases and V by 8 bases; bases with no gene match: 8. Germline CDR1 is SQVTM and CDR2 is ANQGSEA. The CDR3 sequence is 14 residues long. This chain's CDR3 is CSSERQGATGELFF. CDR3 nucleotides: TGCAGCTCTGAAAGACAGGGGGCAACCGGGGAGCTGTTTTTT.

The chain employs TRBV10-1 and TRBJ2-3; TRBD2 might be the D (6 bases). The V gene's germline CDR1 is WNHNN and CDR2 SYGVQD (reference sequence). The CDR3 sequence is 15 residues long. The V gene lost 3 bases and the J gene lost 5 bases, with 15 bases spanning the gap. The CDR3 DNA sequence: TGCGCCAGCAGTGATCCGGGAGCTAACTTAGATACGCAGTATTTT. This gives the protein CASSDPGANLDTQYF.

The chain carries TRBV5-4 and TRBJ2-2; 15 nucleotides line up with TRBD2. V lost 4 bases and J lost 2; bases outside the gene matches: 6. The CDR3 has 18 amino acids. In germline, CDR1 is SGHNT, CDR2 YYREEE (reference sequence). CDR3 coding DNA: TGTGCCAGCAGCACGGGACTAGCGGGGGGCCCCAACACCGGGGAGCTGTTTTTT. Protein sequence: CASSTGLAGGPNTGELFF.

The V call is TRBV14, the J call TRBJ2-7; the D gene is possibly TRBD1 (7 bases). Trimming cost V 6 bases and J 9 bases, with 21 bases left between them. The length of the CDR3 is 14 residues. The germline V gene has CDR1 SGHDN and CDR2 FVKESK. CDR3 in DNA: TGTGCCAGCAGTCTGGGGCAGGGGGGAACTACGCAGTACTTC. It yields the protein CASSLGQGGTTQYF. The entire variable domain, with the rest obtained from reference TRBV14 and TRBJ2-7, is as follows: EAGVTQFPSHSVIEKGQTVTLRCDPISGHDNLYWYRRVMGKEIKFLLHFVKESKQDESGMPNNRFLAERTGGTYSTLKVQPAELEDSGVYFCASSLGQGGTTQYFGPGTRLTVT.

The V gene is TRBV6-1, the J gene TRBJ2-5; D perhaps matches TRBD2 (7 bases). This CDR3 is 15 amino acids long. With 2 bases removed from V and 6 bases from J, the gap between germline ends came to 16 bases. The germline gives CDR1 MNHNS, CDR2 SASEGT. In DNA, the CDR3 is TGTGCCAGCAGTGAAAGAGGGGGGGGCGGGAAGACCCAGTACTTC. It yields the protein CASSERGGGGKTQYF.

The gene calls are TRBV27 and TRBJ2-1; 8 positions agree with TRBD1. Germline CDR1 MNHEY, CDR2 SMNVEV (reference sequence). This CDR3 comprises 18 residues. V lost 4 bases to trimming and J lost 0 bases; unmatched junction nucleotides: 11. CDR3 sequence reads: CASSSTWTGRSSYNEQFF. CDR3 nucleotides: TGTGCCAGCAGTTCCACCTGGACAGGGAGAAGCTCCTACAATGAGCAGTTCTTC.

The chain employs TRBV5-1 and TRBJ2-3; 7 nucleotides align to TRBD2. CDR1 SGHRS and CDR2 YFSETQ come from the germline V gene. The CDR3 length is 16 residues. Losses at the gene ends were 4 bases for V and 0 bases for J; bases not matched to a gene: 8. CDR3 sequence reads: CASSPASGTSTDTQYF. The CDR3 bases are TGCGCCAGCAGCCCCGCTAGCGGAACTAGCACAGATACGCAGTATTTT. The full variable domain, completed using reference TRBV5-1 and TRBJ2-3, is KAGVTQTPRYLIKTRGQQVTLSCSPISGHRSVSWYQQTPGQGLQFLFEYFSETQRNKGNFPGRFSGRQFSNSRSEMNVSTLELGDSALYLCASSPASGTSTDTQYFGPGTRLTVL.

V usage is TRBV11-2 and J usage is TRBJ2-5; 7 bases fit TRBD2. The length of the CDR3 is 13 residues. The germline CDR1 and CDR2 sequences are SGHAT and FQNNGV. V lost 7 bases to trimming and J lost 3 bases; unmatched junction nucleotides: 5. As DNA, the CDR3 is TGTGCCAGCAACTTTGCGGGGGAAGAGACCCAGTACTTC. Translating it yields CASNFAGEETQYF.

The rearrangement uses TRBV6-5 and TRBJ2-1, with 7 bases matching TRBD2. The CDR3 is 14 residues long. The J segment lost 8 bases and the V segment lost 2 bases, leaving 6 bases of the junction unmatched. Per the germline V gene, CDR1 is MNHEY and CDR2 is SVGAGI. The CDR3 coding sequence is TGTGCCAGCAGTTACGCGGGAGAGGCGGATGAGCAGTTCTTC. Translated: CASSYAGEADEQFF.

Only a few counts were recorded for this clone. This sequence joins TRBV6-7 and TRBJ2-1, with a weak D call TRBD1 (5 bases). TRBV6-7 is annotated as an ORF whose role is uncertain. Between the trimmed V and J ends, which lost 2 bases and 8 bases, there was a span of 22 bases. The CDR3 sequence is 17 residues long. The CDR3 nucleotides are TGTGCCAGCAGTTACGGCGTGGGCCCTCTTATAGGGGATGAGCAGTTCTTC. Its translation is CASSYGVGPLIGDEQFF.

The gene calls are TRBV6-6 and TRBJ1-5; D is perhaps TRBD1 (6 bases). The CDR3 runs to 15 residues. Per germline, CDR1 MNHNY and CDR2 SVGAGI (reference sequence). V lost 6 bases, J lost 2 bases, and 14 bases lay in between. CDR3 amino acids: CASSSQGFGNQPQHF. CDR3 bases: TGTGCCAGCAGCTCACAGGGCTTTGGCAATCAGCCCCAGCATTTT.

The rearrangement joins TRBV30 to TRBJ2-1; D possibly corresponds to TRBD2 (6 bases). Germline V gene sequence: CDR1 GTSNPN, CDR2 SVGIG (reference sequence). The CDR3 runs to 16 residues. V was pared by 0 bases and J by 0 bases, with 12 bases between. Written as DNA, the CDR3 is TGTGCCTGGAGTGTATGGCGGGGACGCTCCTACAATGAGCAGTTCTTC. Its translation: CAWSVWRGRSYNEQFF.

This chain joins TRBV14 and TRBJ1-6; no clear D gene. This CDR3 is built from 15 residues. Germline CDR1 is SGHDN and CDR2 is FVKESK. V was pared by 4 bases and J by 5 bases, with 12 bases between. In DNA, the CDR3 is TGTGCCAGCAGCCCGGCGGGCAGAAATAATTCACCCCTCCACTTT. The encoded protein is CASSPAGRNNSPLHF.

The gene calls are TRBV28 and TRBJ2-7, with 9 bases matching TRBD2. This CDR3 has 14 residues. The germline V gene has CDR1 MDHEN and CDR2 SYDVKM. The trim removed 10 bases at V and 1 base at J, leaving 8 bases unmatched. CDR3 sequence: CATAWRGGSYEQYF. The CDR3 bases are TGTGCCACGGCCTGGCGGGGGGGGTCCTACGAGCAGTACTTC.

The rearrangement links TRBV9 to TRBJ2-1, with 8 bases fitting TRBD2. CDR1 SGDLS and CDR2 YYNGEE come from the germline V gene. This CDR3 is built from 16 residues. V lost 2 bases, J lost 4 bases, and 8 bases stayed unmatched. The CDR3 reads CASSVAREGLYNEQFF. In DNA, the CDR3 is TGTGCCAGCAGCGTTGCCCGGGAGGGGCTTTACAATGAGCAGTTCTTC. The full variable domain, its missing parts supplied by reference TRBV9 and TRBJ2-1, is DSGVTQTPKHLITATGQRVTLRCSPRSGDLSVYWYQQSLDQGLQFLIQYYNGEERAKGNILERFSAQQFPDLHSELNLSSLELGDSALYFCASSVAREGLYNEQFFGPGTRLTVL.

The CDR3 sequence: CAISEFGGLAANTGELFF. CDR3 nucleotides: TGTGCCATCAGTGAGTTCGGAGGACTAGCGGCGAACACCGGGGAGCTGTTTTTT. The rearrangement joins TRBV10-3 to TRBJ2-2, with TRBD2 matching over 10 bases. The germline V gene has CDR1 ENHRY and CDR2 SYGVKD. The J segment lost 0 bases and the V segment lost 1 base, leaving 5 bases of the junction unmatched. The CDR3 spans 18 residues.

V usage is TRBV11-3 and J usage is TRBJ2-7, with 7 nucleotides matching TRBD1. CDR3 size: 16 residues. With V trimmed by 1 base and J by 5 bases, 11 bases remained unmatched. Germline lookup yields CDR1 SGHNT and CDR2 YENEEA. Here the CDR3 DNA reads TGTGCCAGCAGCTTAGGTCGAAGGGGGCTAAAGGACGAGCAGTACTTC. This gives the protein CASSLGRRGLKDEQYF.

V gene TRBV4-2 combines with J gene TRBJ2-1; no clear D gene. The germline V gene encodes CDR1 LGHNA and CDR2 YNFKEQ. This CDR3 region has 16 residues. V was pared by 3 bases and J by 1 base, with 13 bases between. CDR3 sequence reads: CASSQAGAPSYNEQFF. CDR3 in DNA: TGTGCCAGCAGCCAGGCAGGTGCACCATCCTACAATGAGCAGTTCTTC.

The chain uses TRBV10-2 and TRBJ2-2, with 13 bases fitting TRBD2. The CDR3 covers 18 residues. V dropped 9 bases and J dropped 0; count of bases not matched to a gene: 10. Germline V gene sequence: CDR1 WSHSY, CDR2 SAAADI. CDR3 nucleotides: TGCGCCAGTCGAGGACTAGCGGGAGCCCCGGCGAACACCGGGGAGCTGTTTTTT. This gives the protein CASRGLAGAPANTGELFF.

In regard to this clone: One junction end disagrees with the germline gene, perhaps due to a read error. This sequence joins TRBV11-2 and TRBJ1-1; 10 nucleotides align to TRBD1. The CDR3 consists of 16 residues. CDR1 and CDR2 (germline): SGHAT, FQNNGV. The CDR3 protein is CASNLRTGGMNTEAFF. Here the CDR3 DNA reads TGTGCCAGCAACTTAAGGACAGGGGGAATGAACACTGAAGCTTTCTTT.

This clone appeared a single time. The rearrangement uses TRBV5-4 and TRBJ2-7; a possible D gene is TRBD1 (6 bases). The germline V and J ends were trimmed by 4 bases and 0 bases, with 11 bases remaining between them. The CDR3 runs 14 residues. Germline V gives CDR1 SGHNT, CDR2 YYREEE (reference sequence). The DNA of the CDR3 is TGTGCCAGCAGCCCCCCAGGGGCCTCCTACGAGCAGTACTTC. Its protein is CASSPPGASYEQYF.

The rearrangement joins TRBV9 to TRBJ2-7; 11 bases match TRBD1. Germline values: CDR1 SGDLS, CDR2 YYNGEE. V was pared by 0 bases and J by 2 bases, with 4 bases of the junction left unmatched. The CDR3 is made up of 16 amino acids. CDR3 coding DNA: TGTGCCAGCAGCGTAGCCGGGACAGGGGGTACCTACGAGCAGTACTTC. Translated: CASSVAGTGGTYEQYF. Full variable domain (outside the CDR3, taken from reference TRBV9 and TRBJ2-7): DSGVTQTPKHLITATGQRVTLRCSPRSGDLSVYWYQQSLDQGLQFLIQYYNGEERAKGNILERFSAQQFPDLHSELNLSSLELGDSALYFCASSVAGTGGTYEQYFGPGTRLTVT.

The V gene is TRBV28, the J gene TRBJ2-5; D is possibly TRBD1 (6 bases). V lost 3 bases and J 5 bases, leaving 13 bases between the germline ends. This CDR3 comprises 14 residues. In germline, CDR1 is MDHEN, CDR2 SYDVKM. CDR3 amino acids: CASSFYGQGETQYF. The DNA of the CDR3 is TGTGCCAGCAGTTTTTATGGGCAGGGGGAGACCCAGTACTTC.

The chain is built from TRBV11-1 and TRBJ2-7; TRBD1 matches 10 bases. Germline V lookup: CDR1 SGHAT, CDR2 FQDESV (reference sequence). The junction had 3 bases not matched to a gene; V was cut back by 5 bases and J by 2 bases. The CDR3 totals 14 residues. The CDR3, as DNA: TGTGCCAGCAGCCCCGGGACAGGGGCCTACGAGCAGTACTTC. Protein sequence: CASSPGTGAYEQYF. Looking up the rest from reference TRBV11-1 and TRBJ2-7 gives the full variable domain: EAEVAQSPRYKITEKSQAVAFWCDPISGHATLYWYRQILGQGPELLVQFQDESVVDDSQLPKDRFSAERLKGVDSTLKIQPAELGDSAMYLCASSPGTGAYEQYFGPGTRLTVT.

This chain joins TRBV27 and TRBJ2-3; a possible D gene is TRBD2 (5 bases). Germline CDR1 MNHEY, CDR2 SMNVEV (reference sequence). CDR3 length: 17 amino acids. Trimming took 3 bases from V and 3 from J, leaving 19 bases between them. The CDR3 region is CASSLSPGEGRTDTQYF. The DNA of the CDR3 is TGTGCCAGCAGTTTGTCCCCCGGGGAAGGCAGGACAGATACGCAGTATTTT.

This clone was seen just once. The chain employs TRBV10-3 and TRBJ2-2; 11 bases align to TRBD2. V dropped 2 bases and J dropped 1; count of bases not matched to a gene: 3. This CDR3 contains 17 residues. CDR1 and CDR2 from the germline V gene are ENHRY and SYGVKD. In DNA form, the CDR3 reads TGTGCCATCAGTGAGCCTGGACTAGCGGGGAACACCGGGGAGCTGTTTTTT. Translated, it gives CAISEPGLAGNTGELFF.